This entry concerns a single TCR beta chain. Reverse transcription of all isolated RNA meant that expressed TCRB transcripts were sequenced. The table came from immunoSEQ multiplex PCR; TCRdb's copy has only in-frame clones and leaves some out. Of about 40,000 clones in the sample, 45% to 50% were seen once. The data derive from a study of beta chain features in type 1 diabetes. Trimming left V 0 bases short and J 3 bases short, with 11 bases between. This CDR3 is 15 amino acids long. Germline lookup yields CDR1 MGHRA and CDR2 YSYEKL. Sequenced sample: central memory CD4+ T cells from blood. The chain carries TRBV4-1 and TRBJ1-2; tentatively, D is TRBD1 (5 bases). The TCR originated in a woman between 18 and 29 years old in good health. CDR3 bases: TGCGCCAGCAGCCAAGATACCGACAGCCACTATGGCTACACCTTC. It translates to CASSQDTDSHYGYTF.